This T cell receptor (beta chain) came from a study of T cell repertoires in MIS-A myocarditis (dated by TCRdb to between 2021 and 2022). The QIAamp DNA FFPE kit was used to extract genomic DNA from formalin-fixed paraffin-embedded autopsy tissue. There are 16 amino acids in the CDR3, from cysteine to phenylalanine inclusive. Only the CDR3 part of the read is kept: 48 bases, read in frame from the first base. CDR1 LGHNA and CDR2 YNFKEQ are derived from the germline V gene. Trimming removed 0 bases from V and 5 bases from J, leaving 11 bases between the germline ends. TCRbeta CDR3 regions were amplified by the immunoSEQ bias-controlled multiplex PCR and were subjected to high-throughput sequencing. The authors' pipeline ran thus. The immunoSEQ vendor pipeline collapsed and filtered the CDR3 sequences so that the abundance and frequency of each unique TCRbeta CDR3 could be quantified. Using a 90% global sequence identity threshold, CD-HIT clustered dominant CDR3 amino acid sequences together with SARS-CoV-2-specific ImmuneCODE TCRbeta sequences. Clones at frequencies from 0.1 to 1 were categorized as hyperexpanded, and clones at frequencies from 0.01 to 0.1 were categorized as large. For the dominant clones, CDR3 amino acid sequences and V and J gene assignments were confirmed with MiXCR. The R stringdist package was used to calculate Levenshtein distances between the patient clonotypes and the ImmuneCODE hits. The immuneACCESS repertoire file appears here via TCRdb, limited to in-frame rearrangements. These files lack a portion of the clones; in checked studies, under half of the deficit traces to unresolved V genes, and the cause of the others is not known. V and J calls and clone size are as listed in that table; D and trimming were resolved from the DNA. Present in this sample are some 10,000 clones, 80% to 90% of which were seen just once. In total, the top ten clones hold more than 2% of the sample.

In the case of this clone: Its antigen specificity is not known. Per-base qualities were not stored, and no clone one base away is much larger.

Sequencing was done on a sample of thoracic lymph node tissue obtained at autopsy. This sequence uses TRBV4-2 and TRBJ1-6, with TRBD1 as a weak D call on 6 bases. The clonotype originates from a man younger than 30 with fulminant myocarditis from multisystem inflammatory syndrome in adults (MIS-A) after COVID-19. The encoded CDR3 is CASSQEGGLDNSPLHF. Read as DNA, the sequence is TGTGCCAGCAGCCAAGAAGGGGGATTGGATAATTCACCCCTCCACTTT.